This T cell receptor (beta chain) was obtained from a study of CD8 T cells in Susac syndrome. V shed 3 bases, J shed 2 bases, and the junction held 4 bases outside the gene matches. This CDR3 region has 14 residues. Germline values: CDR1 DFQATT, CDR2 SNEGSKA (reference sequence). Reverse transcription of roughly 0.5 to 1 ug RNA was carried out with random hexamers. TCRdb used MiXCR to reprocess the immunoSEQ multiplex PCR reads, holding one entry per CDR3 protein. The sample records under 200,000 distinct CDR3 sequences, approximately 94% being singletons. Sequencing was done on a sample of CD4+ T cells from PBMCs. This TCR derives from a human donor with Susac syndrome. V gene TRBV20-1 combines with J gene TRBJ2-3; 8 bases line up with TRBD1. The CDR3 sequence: CSASRDRPTDTQYF. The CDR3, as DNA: TGCAGTGCTAGCCGGGACAGGCCCACAGATACGCAGTATTTT.